A single sample is the source of the 25 T cell receptor beta chains below, sequenced in a study of regulatory T cells in long-lasting Graves disease. Libraries of TCR beta came from iRepertoire HTBI primers plus Arm-PCR of CDR3 regions. Using its own MiXCR run on the multiplex PCR reads, TCRdb lists one record per CDR3 protein. The table shows about 620,000 distinct CDR3 sequences, with approximately 15% occurring only once. This sample's time point: newly diagnosed GD, antithyroid drugs for less than 3 months. PBMCs provided the RNA from which the TCR library was made. The sample also formed part of further work on T cells in Graves' hyperthyroidism and ophthalmopathy.

The sequenced sample was peripheral blood mononuclear cells (PBMCs), obtained at new diagnosis, from a patient treated with antithyroid drugs. The receptors shown here come from a woman aged 25 to 39 with Graves disease.

In regard to this clonotype: A read error is possible here, since a much larger clone lies one base away. The V call is TRBV10-3, the J call TRBJ1-1; 8 nucleotides match TRBD1. This CDR3 region has 14 residues. J gave up 0 bases and V 6 bases, and 3 bases lay outside the gene matches. Looked up from germline, CDR1 is ENHRY and CDR2 is SYGVKD. The CDR3 DNA sequence: TGTGCCATCAGCTGGGACAGGATGAACACTGAAGCTTTCTTT. It is translated as CAISWDRMNTEAFF.

This clonotype came up many times. In DNA form, the CDR3 reads TGCGCCAGCAGCTTCGACCCCGTAGCCTACGAGCAGTACTTC. Translating gives CASSFDPVAYEQYF. This sequence joins TRBV5-1 and TRBJ2-7; no firm D call. Germline lookup yields CDR1 SGHRS and CDR2 YFSETQ. The CDR3 is made up of 14 amino acids. Between the trimmed V and J ends, which lost 2 bases and 2 bases, there was a span of 11 bases.

This clonotype was seen more than once but under ten times. This chain uses TRBV7-2 with TRBJ2-7, with D maybe TRBD1 (5 bases). CDR3 length equals 14 residues. V was shortened by 5 bases and J by 2 bases, with 13 bases between the two germline ends. Germline V lookup: CDR1 SGHTA, CDR2 FQGNSA. The CDR3 is CASSPLDITYEQYF. In DNA, the CDR3 is TGTGCCAGCAGCCCATTGGACATCACCTACGAGCAGTACTTC.

The rearrangement uses TRBV11-2 and TRBJ1-2; D is perhaps TRBD1 (6 bases). The ends were cut back, 7 bases at V and 1 base at J, with 13 bases in the middle. This CDR3 comprises 14 residues. CDR1 and CDR2 (germline): SGHAT, FQNNGV. For the CDR3, the DNA is TGTGCCAGCACCCGGGGGGCTGATAACTATGGCTACACCTTC. This sequence encodes CASTRGADNYGYTF.

CDR3 sequence: CATRLAENTYEQYF. The CDR3 region has the DNA TGTGCCACCAGACTAGCGGAAAATACCTACGAGCAGTACTTC. The chain links TRBV2 to TRBJ2-7, with TRBD2 identical over 9 bases. This CDR3 spans 14 amino acids. Germline CDR1 is SNHLY and CDR2 is FYNNEI. V was clipped by 10 bases and J by 2 bases; unmatched bases: 9.

At least ten counts were recorded for this clonotype. This sequence joins TRBV12-3 or TRBV12-4 and TRBJ2-1; D gene unclear. Trimming left V 7 bases short and J 5 bases short, with 21 bases between. The CDR3 runs 16 residues. This CDR3 reads CASTSLDPTFHNEQFF. In DNA, the CDR3 is TGTGCCAGCACAAGTTTGGATCCGACCTTCCACAATGAGCAGTTCTTC.

The table lists this clonotype with a few counts. This rearrangement joins TRBV7-9 to TRBJ1-4; D might be TRBD1 (5 bases). V lost 1 base to trimming and J lost 5 bases, with 8 bases between them. Germline CDR1 reads SEHNR; CDR2 reads FQNEAQ (reference sequence). This CDR3 contains 14 residues. For the CDR3, the DNA is TGTGCCAGCAGCTTAGAGAGGGACAATGAAAAACTGTTTTTT. Translated, it gives CASSLERDNEKLFF.

The sample holds one count of this clonotype. The rearrangement joins TRBV9 to TRBJ2-4; D gene ambiguous. The CDR3 is 15 residues long. Germline values: CDR1 SGDLS, CDR2 YYNGEE. V shed 2 bases and J shed 3 bases, with 12 bases lying between them. The CDR3 coding sequence is TGTGCCAGCAGCGTGGGCCTCGTGGGCAAAAACATTCAGTACTTC. Translated, it gives CASSVGLVGKNIQYF.

This clonotype was counted once. It is likely a read error, because the conserved phenylalanine at the end of the CDR3 is missing. J is TRBJ1-1 and V is TRBV18; perhaps TRBD1 as D (6 bases). The V gene lost 2 bases and the J gene lost 5 bases, with 9 bases spanning the gap. CDR1 and CDR2 (germline): KGHSH, LQKENI. The CDR3 is 13 residues long. The CDR3 loop reads CASSPIGGTEAFS. CDR3 in DNA: TGTGCCAGCTCACCAATAGGGGGTACTGAAGCTTTCTCT.

V gene TRBV29-1 combines with J gene TRBJ2-4, with 8 positions matching TRBD2. The germline V gene encodes CDR1 SQVTM and CDR2 ANQGSEA. The CDR3 is 13 amino acids. With V trimmed by 6 bases and J by 7 bases, 8 bases remained unmatched. The chain's CDR3 is CSVGSGKWNIQYF. CDR3 nucleotide sequence: TGCAGCGTCGGTAGCGGGAAATGGAACATTCAGTACTTC.

This clonotype was seen at least ten times. V and J are TRBV5-1 and TRBJ2-2; D is possibly TRBD2 (6 bases). CDR1 is SGHRS and CDR2 is YFSETQ in the germline V gene. This CDR3 comprises 15 residues. V was clipped by 1 base and J by 7 bases, with 14 bases between them. As DNA, the CDR3 is TGCGCCAGCAGCTTGCTTAGCGGATTCGGCGGGGAGCTGTTTTTT. Translation: CASSLLSGFGGELFF.

This clonotype was detected only a few times. The chain combines TRBV6-2 or TRBV6-3 with TRBJ2-7; TRBD2 aligns across 14 bases. The CDR3 has 16 residues. Germline CDR1 and CDR2: MNHEY and SVGEGT. V shed 5 bases, J shed 3 bases, and the junction held 6 bases outside the gene matches. CDR3 in DNA: TGTGCCAGCAGTAGGGGACTAGCGGGAGTAGGCTACGAGCAGTACTTC. Protein sequence: CASSRGLAGVGYEQYF.

Many counts were recorded for this clonotype. CDR3 in DNA: TGTGCCAGCAGTTTTCCCGCTCTAGCGGACCCCTACGAGCAGTACTTC. Residues: CASSFPALADPYEQYF. The chain has TRBV28 and TRBJ2-7; 7 bases line up with TRBD2. This CDR3 contains 16 residues. V lost 3 bases, J lost 2 bases, and 10 bases stayed unmatched. Looked up from germline, CDR1 is MDHEN and CDR2 is SYDVKM. Looking up the rest from reference TRBV28 and TRBJ2-7 gives the full variable domain: DVKVTQSSRYLVKRTGEKVFLECVQDMDHENMFWYRQDPGLGLRLIYFSYDVKMKEKGDIPEGYSVSREKKERFSLILESASTNQTSMYLCASSFPALADPYEQYFGPGTRLTVT.

The chain recombines TRBV25-1 with TRBJ1-1; a weak D match, TRBD1 (6 bases). The V and J ends lost 0 bases and 3 bases respectively, with 11 bases between them. The CDR3 length is 15 residues. Germline lookup yields CDR1 MGHDK and CDR2 SYGVNS. CDR3 nucleotide sequence: TGTGCCAGCAGTGAATATATGGGGGGCTACACTGAAGCTTTCTTT. Translated, it gives CASSEYMGGYTEAFF.

The rearrangement links TRBV6-2 or TRBV6-3 to TRBJ2-7, with TRBD1 as a possible D gene (6 bases). The V gene's germline CDR1 is MNHEY and CDR2 SVGEGT. This CDR3 has 12 residues. V lost 2 bases, J lost 13 bases, and 15 bases lay in between. The CDR3: CASSYDSRGPYF. The CDR3 DNA sequence: TGTGCCAGCAGTTACGATTCCAGGGGACCCTACTTC.

This clonotype was detected many times. The chain couples TRBV7-8 to TRBJ2-1; possible D gene TRBD2, 7 bases. The germline V gene has CDR1 SGHVS and CDR2 FQNEAQ. The CDR3 is made up of 16 amino acids. With 6 bases removed from V and 6 bases from J, the gap between germline ends came to 21 bases. The CDR3 loop is CASSRQAGDSLNEQFF. The CDR3 bases are TGTGCCAGCAGTCGACAGGCGGGAGACTCCCTCAATGAGCAGTTCTTC.

This chain uses TRBV6-1 with TRBJ2-5; D perhaps matches TRBD1 (5 bases). Trimming shortened V by 6 bases and J by 2 bases, and 16 bases separated the two germline ends. Germline V gene data show CDR1 as MNHNS and CDR2 as SASEGT. This CDR3 spans 15 amino acids. The CDR3 region is CASRGGDREQETQYF. The CDR3 region has the DNA TGTGCCAGCAGAGGTGGAGACAGAGAACAAGAGACCCAGTACTTC.

The rearrangement uses TRBV20-1 and TRBJ1-1, with 7 bases fitting TRBD1. The V and J ends lost 2 bases and 4 bases, in that order; junction bases with no gene match: 10. The length of the CDR3 is 15 residues. Germline V gene sequence: CDR1 DFQATT, CDR2 SNEGSKA (reference sequence). This CDR3 reads CSARSNRGVGTEAFF. The CDR3 nucleotides are TGCAGTGCTAGAAGCAACAGGGGTGTCGGCACTGAAGCTTTCTTT.

This clonotype was observed a handful of times. This chain uses TRBV30 with TRBJ2-5; D remains unclear. The length of the CDR3 is 15 residues. Trimming removed 0 bases at V and 5 bases at J, with 16 bases between. Per germline, CDR1 GTSNPN and CDR2 SVGIG (reference sequence). CDR3 loop: CAWSVRALWVETQYF. The CDR3 DNA reads as TGTGCCTGGAGTGTACGCGCCCTTTGGGTGGAGACCCAGTACTTC.

The chain recombines TRBV7-9 with TRBJ2-1; D gene ambiguous. The CDR3 runs to 16 residues. The germline V gene encodes CDR1 SEHNR and CDR2 FQNEAQ (reference sequence). V lost 5 bases and J lost 3, with 17 bases in between. The CDR3, as DNA: TGTGCCAGCAGCCATCCCGTAGGGCAGTACTACAATGAGCAGTTCTTC. Translating gives CASSHPVGQYYNEQFF. Together with reference TRBV7-9 and TRBJ2-1, the CDR3 gives the full variable domain: DTGVSQNPRHKITKRGQNVTFRCDPISEHNRLYWYRQTLGQGPEFLTYFQNEAQLEKSRLLSDRFSAERPKGSFSTLEIQRTEQGDSAMYLCASSHPVGQYYNEQFFGPGTRLTVL.

This clonotype was observed many times. The chain joins TRBV29-1 to TRBJ2-7; TRBD1 matches at 7 bases. This CDR3 spans 12 amino acids. Germline V gene sequence: CDR1 SQVTM, CDR2 ANQGSEA. Unmatched junction bases numbered 4, after V lost 6 bases and J lost 2 bases. This CDR3 is CSVRQGPYEQYF. In DNA form, the CDR3 reads TGCAGCGTAAGACAGGGCCCCTACGAGCAGTACTTC.

In its sample, this clonotype was seen many times. CDR3 amino acids: CASSEGLPYNEQFF. Written as DNA, the CDR3 is TGTGCCAGCAGTGAGGGACTACCGTACAATGAGCAGTTCTTC. The chain employs TRBV2 and TRBJ2-1; 7 bases align to TRBD2. CDR1 SNHLY and CDR2 FYNNEI come from the germline V gene. The ends lost 3 bases at V and 4 bases at J; junction bases unmatched: 3. The CDR3 loop spans 14 amino acids.

V gene TRBV5-1 combines with J gene TRBJ2-5, with a possible D match to TRBD2 (6 bases). This CDR3 has 14 amino acids. Trimming removed 10 bases from V and 4 bases from J, with 20 bases in between. Germline loops: CDR1 SGHRS, CDR2 YFSETQ. CDR3 nucleotide sequence: TGCGCCGCGAGTTCCGGCGCGGAGGGAGAGACCCAGTACTTC. Translating it yields CAASSGAEGETQYF.

This clonotype showed up many times. This chain connects TRBV3-1 to TRBJ1-1, with D perhaps TRBD1 (6 bases). The V gene's germline CDR1 is LGHDT and CDR2 YNNKEL (reference sequence). The CDR3 totals 15 residues. Between the trimmed V and J ends, which lost 4 bases and 2 bases, there was a span of 14 bases. CDR3 protein: CASSPTGTRNTEAFF. The CDR3, as DNA: TGTGCCAGCAGCCCTACAGGGACACGAAACACTGAAGCTTTCTTT.

This clonotype occurred many times. This chain joins TRBV4-2 and TRBJ2-7; the D is unclear. The germline gives CDR1 LGHNA, CDR2 YNFKEQ. The V gene lost 0 bases and the J gene lost 7 bases, with 7 bases spanning the gap. CDR3 length equals 12 residues. CDR3 coding DNA: TGTGCCAGCAGCCAAGATCTGAGGGAGCAGTACTTC. Encoded protein: CASSQDLREQYF.